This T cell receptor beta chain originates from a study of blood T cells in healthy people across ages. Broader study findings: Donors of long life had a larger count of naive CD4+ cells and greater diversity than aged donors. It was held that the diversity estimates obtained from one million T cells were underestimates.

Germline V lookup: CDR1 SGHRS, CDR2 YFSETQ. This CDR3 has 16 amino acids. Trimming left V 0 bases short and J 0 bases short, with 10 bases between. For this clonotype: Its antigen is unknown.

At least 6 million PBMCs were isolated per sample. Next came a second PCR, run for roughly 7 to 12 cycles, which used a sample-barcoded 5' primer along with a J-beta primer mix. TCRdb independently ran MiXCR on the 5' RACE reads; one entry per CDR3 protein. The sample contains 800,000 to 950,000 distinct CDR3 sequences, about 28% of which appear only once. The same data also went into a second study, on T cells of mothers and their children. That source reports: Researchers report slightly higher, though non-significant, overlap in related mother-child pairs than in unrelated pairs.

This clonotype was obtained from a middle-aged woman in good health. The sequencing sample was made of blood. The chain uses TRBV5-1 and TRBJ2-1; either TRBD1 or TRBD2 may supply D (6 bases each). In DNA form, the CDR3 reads TGCGCCAGCAGCTTGGATGGGGGGCTCTCCTACAATGAGCAGTTCTTC. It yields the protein CASSLDGGLSYNEQFF.